This is a list of T cell receptor beta chains from one sample in a study of cytomegalovirus exposure and HLA in healthy donors. Clones were read by immunoSEQ multiplex PCR, and TCRdb kept only the in-frame ones, dropping some. The repertoire holds approximately 160,000 clones, with around 76% as singletons. The sample taken for sequencing was PBMCs. Receptors originate from a girl aged 5-17 years in good health and CMV-seropositive. CDR3s include the opening cysteine and the closing phenylalanine or tryptophan.

>TRBJ1-1|TRBV27
CASCHVGGSAEAFF
>TRBJ1-1|TRBV10-1
CASSEAGVGVEWCTEAFF
>TRBJ2-1|TRBV5-5
CASSFTRPAGEWNEQFF
>TRBJ2-1|TRBV7-2
CASSQSAGSYNEQFF
>TRBJ2-3|TRBV6-5
CASSRRQGTDTQYF
>TRBJ2-7|TRBV28
CASSLGAGAYEQYF
>TRBJ1-1|TRBV10-1
CASSGQSGGAEAFF
>TRBJ1-2|TRBV7-6
CASSPAGGGYGYTF
>TRBJ1-3|TRBV6-5
CASSSKGRAGNTIYF
>TRBJ2-1|TRBV11-3
CASRAGTEYNEQFF
>TRBJ2-3|TRBV11-3
CASSLLAGGADTQYF
>TRBJ1-5|TRBV18
CASSPPGHRWDQPQHF
>TRBJ2-2|TRBV28
CATLVDSAGELFF
>TRBJ2-1|TRBV6-1
CASSEQREAYNEQFF
>TRBJ1-1|TRBV18
CASSEGQGVRYTEAFF
>TRBJ1-1|TRBV5-8
CASSTGQGHTEAFF
>TRBJ1-1|TRBV7-2
CASSLTVYTEAFF
>TRBJ1-5|TRBV27
CASRRTGDQPQHF
>TRBJ2-3|TRBV5-4
CASSWGGDRGRDTQYF
>TRBJ2-7|TRBV7-2
CASSSPGTSGDYEQYF
>TRBJ2-1|TRBV10-3
CAISEPHGGGEQFF
>TRBJ2-7|TRBV6-5
CASRAGTGAYEQYF
>TRBJ2-3|TRBV27
CASSDVGSGAYTDTQYF